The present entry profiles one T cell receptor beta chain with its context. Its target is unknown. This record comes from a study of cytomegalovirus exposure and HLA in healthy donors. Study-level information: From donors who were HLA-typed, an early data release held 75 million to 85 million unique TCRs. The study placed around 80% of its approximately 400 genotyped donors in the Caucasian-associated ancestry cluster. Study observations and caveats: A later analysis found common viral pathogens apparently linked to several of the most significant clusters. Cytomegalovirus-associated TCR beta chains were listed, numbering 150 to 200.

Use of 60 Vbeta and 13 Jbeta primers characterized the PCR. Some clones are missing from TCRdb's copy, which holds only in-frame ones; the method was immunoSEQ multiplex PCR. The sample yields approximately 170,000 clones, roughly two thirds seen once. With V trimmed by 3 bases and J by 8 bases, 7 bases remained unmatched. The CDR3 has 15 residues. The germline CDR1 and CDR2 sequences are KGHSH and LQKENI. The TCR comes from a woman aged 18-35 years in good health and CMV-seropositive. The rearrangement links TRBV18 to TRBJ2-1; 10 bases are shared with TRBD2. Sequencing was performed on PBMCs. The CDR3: CASSPWSGRADEQFF. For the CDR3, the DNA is TGTGCCAGCTCACCGTGGAGCGGGAGGGCCGATGAGCAGTTCTTC.